Each of the 15 T cell receptor beta chains below was sequenced from the same sample in a study of blood T cell repertoires in COVID-19. The table came from immunoSEQ multiplex PCR; TCRdb's copy has only in-frame clones and leaves some out. The sample includes 100,000 to 150,000 clones, around 89% of them seen just once. The sample taken for sequencing was peripheral blood. The receptors were sampled from a human donor in a cohort sampled during active COVID-19.

This clone was seen repeatedly, ten times or more. The V and J genes are TRBV5-1 and TRBJ2-7, with TRBD2 matching 7 bases. The junction had 7 bases not matched to a gene; V was cut back by 3 bases and J by 1 base. Germline lookup yields CDR1 SGHRS and CDR2 YFSETQ. The CDR3 contains 15 residues. CDR3 loop: CASSSPGRESYEQYF. Written as DNA, the CDR3 is TGCGCCAGCAGCTCCCCGGGGAGGGAGTCCTACGAGCAGTACTTC. The full variable domain, rest sourced from reference TRBV5-1 and TRBJ2-7, is KAGVTQTPRYLIKTRGQQVTLSCSPISGHRSVSWYQQTPGQGLQFLFEYFSETQRNKGNFPGRFSGRQFSNSRSEMNVSTLELGDSALYLCASSSPGRESYEQYFGPGTRLTVT.

As for this clone: This CDR3 is also generated by other DNA sequences in the sample. V and J are TRBV5-4 and TRBJ2-3; 11 bases match TRBD2. Trimming at V came to 2 bases and at J to 0 bases, leaving 5 bases not matched to a gene. Germline V gene data show CDR1 as SGHNT and CDR2 as YYREEE (reference sequence). CDR3 length: 17 residues. This chain's CDR3 is CASSFASGRPSTDTQYF. The CDR3 DNA sequence: TGTGCCAGCAGCTTTGCTAGCGGGAGGCCTAGCACAGATACGCAGTATTTT.

The chain combines TRBV29-1 with TRBJ2-7; D possibly corresponds to TRBD1 (5 bases). The CDR3 sequence is 12 residues long. V lost 4 bases to trimming and J lost 5 bases, with 12 bases between them. Germline CDR1 and CDR2: SQVTM and ANQGSEA. The CDR3 spells CSVVWQGDEQYF. The DNA for the CDR3 is TGCAGCGTTGTGTGGCAGGGCGACGAGCAGTACTTC.

V usage is TRBV2 and J usage is TRBJ1-2, with 8 bases matching TRBD1. This CDR3 region has 13 residues. J lost 8 bases, V lost 7 bases, and 9 bases had no gene match. CDR1 and CDR2 (germline): SNHLY, FYNNEI. CDR3 protein: CASTGTGNLGYTF. CDR3 bases: TGTGCCAGCACCGGGACAGGAAATCTCGGCTACACCTTC.

Note on this clone: Other nucleotide sequences from this sample produce the same CDR3. The J gene is TRBJ1-6, the V gene TRBV19, with 10 bases that match TRBD1. The CDR3 extends over 14 amino acids. The V gene end was trimmed by 5 bases and the J gene end by 7 bases; junction bases not matched to a gene: 2. CDR1 LNHDA and CDR2 SQIVND come from the germline V gene (reference sequence). CDR3 amino acids: CASSLGQGNSPLHF. The CDR3, as DNA: TGTGCCAGTAGTTTGGGACAGGGGAATTCACCCCTCCACTTT.

The V call is TRBV19, the J call TRBJ1-4; the match to TRBD1 covers 7 bases. Germline CDR1 is LNHDA and CDR2 is SQIVND (reference sequence). This CDR3 is 17 amino acids long. V trimming: 1 base; J trimming: 8 bases; junction bases outside the gene matches: 13. The CDR3 sequence is CASSIAQGRFAAEKLFF. CDR3 coding DNA: TGTGCCAGTAGTATAGCACAGGGGAGGTTCGCTGCGGAAAAACTGTTTTTT.

V usage is TRBV20-1 and J usage is TRBJ2-7; 8 bases match TRBD2. Germline CDR1 reads DFQATT; CDR2 reads SNEGSKA (reference sequence). V was pared by 3 bases and J by 4 bases, with 2 bases of the junction left unmatched. The CDR3 spans 12 residues. Written as DNA, the CDR3 is TGCAGTGCTAGTAGCGGGGTGTACGAGCAGTACTTC. Its translation: CSASSGVYEQYF.

The rearrangement joins TRBV11-2 to TRBJ2-7; the D gene is possibly TRBD2 (5 bases). The germline V gene has CDR1 SGHAT and CDR2 FQNNGV. The CDR3 runs 13 residues. V lost 5 bases, J lost 4 bases, and 12 bases lay in between. For the CDR3, the DNA is TGTGCCAGCAGCGCCACTAGTGGGTACGAGCAGTACTTC. Translated, it gives CASSATSGYEQYF.

The CDR3 protein is CATSATSGSPIPYNEQFF. Here the CDR3 DNA reads TGTGCCACCAGTGCGACTAGCGGGAGCCCAATTCCCTACAATGAGCAGTTCTTC. V usage is TRBV24-1 and J usage is TRBJ2-1, with 12 positions matching TRBD2. The CDR3 length is 18 residues. V lost 5 bases, J lost 2 bases, and 9 bases stayed unmatched. The germline V gene has CDR1 KGHDR and CDR2 SFDVKD.

The V and J genes are TRBV5-1 and TRBJ1-1; possibly TRBD1 for D (5 bases). The CDR3 has 13 amino acids. V was cut by 3 bases and J by 3 bases, with 9 bases left in between. Germline V gives CDR1 SGHRS, CDR2 YFSETQ. The CDR3 region is CASSSVGDTEAFF. The CDR3 coding sequence is TGCGCCAGCAGCTCGGTAGGGGACACTGAAGCTTTCTTT.

V and J are TRBV4-1 and TRBJ2-3; TRBD2 aligns across 8 bases. This CDR3 is 16 amino acids long. Germline V CDR1 and CDR2: MGHRA, YSYEKL. Unmatched junction bases numbered 5, after V lost 1 base and J lost 2 bases. The CDR3 nucleotides are TGCGCCAGCAGCCAAGGTCGGGGGGGGTACACAGATACGCAGTATTTT. Protein product: CASSQGRGGYTDTQYF.

The J gene is TRBJ1-2, the V gene TRBV12-3 or TRBV12-4; D unresolved. V lost 2 bases to trimming and J lost 4 bases, with 2 bases between them. CDR3 length equals 11 residues. CDR3 nucleotide sequence: TGTGCCAGCAGTTTACGCTATGGCTACACCTTC. Amino acids: CASSLRYGYTF.

J is TRBJ2-7 and V is TRBV18, with D unclear. Between the trimmed V and J ends, which lost 6 bases and 4 bases, there was a span of 13 bases. CDR1 and CDR2 from the germline V gene are KGHSH and LQKENI. The CDR3 runs to 13 residues. CDR3 residues: CASSSSPRYEQYF. Written as DNA, the CDR3 is TGTGCCAGCTCTTCAAGCCCCAGGTACGAGCAGTACTTC.

Within the sample, this clone is medium-sized. Other DNA sequences in this sample translate to the same CDR3. This chain joins TRBV7-9 and TRBJ1-1, with a possible D match to TRBD1 (6 bases). The ends were cut back, 1 base at V and 4 bases at J, with 13 bases in the middle. The germline V gene has CDR1 SEHNR and CDR2 FQNEAQ (reference sequence). This CDR3 contains 15 residues. CDR3 amino acids: CASSLVGGGGTEAFF. The CDR3 DNA reads TGTGCCAGCAGCTTAGTTGGGGGCGGGGGCACTGAAGCTTTCTTT.

This clone was seen more than once but under ten times. J is TRBJ1-1 and V is TRBV5-4; D possibly corresponds to TRBD1 (5 bases). The CDR3 is 14 residues long. V shed 0 bases and J shed 4 bases, with 10 bases lying between them. CDR1 and CDR2 (germline): SGHNT, YYREEE (reference sequence). CDR3 DNA: TGTGCCAGCAGCTTGGCCAATGGGGCCACTGAAGCTTTCTTT. Its translation: CASSLANGATEAFF.